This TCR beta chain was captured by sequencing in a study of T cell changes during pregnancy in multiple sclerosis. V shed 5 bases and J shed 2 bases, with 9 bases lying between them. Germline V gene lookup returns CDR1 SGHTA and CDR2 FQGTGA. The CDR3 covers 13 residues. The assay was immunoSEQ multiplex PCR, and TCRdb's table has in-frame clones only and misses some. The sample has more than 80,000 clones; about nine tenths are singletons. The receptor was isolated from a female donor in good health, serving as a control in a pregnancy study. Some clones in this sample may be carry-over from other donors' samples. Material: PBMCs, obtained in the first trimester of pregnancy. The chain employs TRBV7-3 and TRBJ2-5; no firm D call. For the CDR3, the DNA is TGTGCCAGCAGCACGCGGTCTCAAGAGACCCAGTACTTC. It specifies CASSTRSQETQYF.